These T cell receptor beta chains were read from a single sample in a study of spatial heterogeneity in lung cancer. TCRdb reprocessed the 5' RACE reads via MiXCR and lists one record per CDR3 protein. The table has more than 25,000 distinct CDR3 sequences, around 6.5% seen once. Material: lung tumor tissue, obtained at surgery. The origin of the receptors is a male donor with early-stage non-small cell lung cancer. The CDR3 runs from the conserved cysteine through the conserved F or W. A D gene is named only where the DNA matches it firmly.

CDR3 | J | D | V
CASSPGYEQYF | TRBJ2-7 | - | TRBV18
CASVAAGGTVNEQFF | TRBJ2-1 | TRBD2 | TRBV10-3
CASSLRGTTSYEQYF | TRBJ2-7 | - | TRBV28
CASSAVGLANEQFF | TRBJ2-1 | TRBD2 | TRBV9
CASILDTANTGELFF | TRBJ2-2 | - | TRBV6-2/TRBV6-3
CASRSYYNEQFF | TRBJ2-1 | - | TRBV6-2/TRBV6-3
CASSPQGLLEQYF | TRBJ2-7 | - | TRBV7-2
CASSPRAGSQFF | TRBJ2-1 | - | TRBV6-2/TRBV6-3
CAWTGQDSYEQYF | TRBJ2-7 | TRBD1 | TRBV30
CASSLRAGTPDRETQYF | TRBJ2-5 | - | TRBV5-1
CASSPEAGANTYGYTF | TRBJ1-2 | - | TRBV18
CASSYADTEAFF | TRBJ1-1 | - | TRBV6-6
CSAGLMRETQYF | TRBJ2-5 | TRBD2 | TRBV29-1
CASSAARQASYEQYF | TRBJ2-7 | - | TRBV12-3/TRBV12-4
CSARVNAEKLFF | TRBJ1-4 | - | TRBV20-1
CASTRGGTDTQYF | TRBJ2-3 | - | TRBV5-1
CASSTYTGNYGYTF | TRBJ1-2 | - | TRBV7-2
CASSRDGGKAGDTQYF | TRBJ2-3 | - | TRBV5-1
CASSFKRTDTQYF | TRBJ2-3 | - | TRBV6-5
CASSSAGMDYGYTF | TRBJ1-2 | - | TRBV6-2/TRBV6-3
CASSLGHLYEQYF | TRBJ2-7 | - | TRBV7-2
CASSLHGYGYTF | TRBJ1-2 | - | TRBV12-3/TRBV12-4
CASSLAGGNEAFF | TRBJ1-1 | - | TRBV7-9
CASSLDWGGQPQHF | TRBJ1-5 | - | TRBV7-9
CSASDSPYGYTF | TRBJ1-2 | - | TRBV20-1
CASSTPGQGFGEQYF | TRBJ2-7 | TRBD1 | TRBV7-9
CASSYTYEIAGGRDTQYF | TRBJ2-3 | TRBD2 | TRBV6-5
CATSREHPGTGELFF | TRBJ2-2 | - | TRBV15
CASSYSSRGYSGNTIYF | TRBJ1-3 | - | TRBV6-5
CASSQADGHTYEQYF | TRBJ2-7 | - | TRBV4-3
CASSLSGTSGGDTQYF | TRBJ2-3 | TRBD2 | TRBV5-6
CASSESGRGADTQYF | TRBJ2-3 | TRBD2 | TRBV9
CASSPGQGRSYEQYF | TRBJ2-7 | TRBD1 | TRBV5-1
CASSKGRDQPQHF | TRBJ1-5 | - | TRBV19
CAWTLGWTATNYGYTF | TRBJ1-2 | - | TRBV30
CASSLSGVTGELFF | TRBJ2-2 | - | TRBV7-2
CATSVGGDMETQYF | TRBJ2-5 | - | TRBV24-1
CSVPGGETQYF | TRBJ2-5 | TRBD2 | TRBV20-1
CASSSRTGWNYGYTF | TRBJ1-2 | TRBD1 | TRBV28
CASSHNDRGTEAFF | TRBJ1-1 | TRBD1 | TRBV13